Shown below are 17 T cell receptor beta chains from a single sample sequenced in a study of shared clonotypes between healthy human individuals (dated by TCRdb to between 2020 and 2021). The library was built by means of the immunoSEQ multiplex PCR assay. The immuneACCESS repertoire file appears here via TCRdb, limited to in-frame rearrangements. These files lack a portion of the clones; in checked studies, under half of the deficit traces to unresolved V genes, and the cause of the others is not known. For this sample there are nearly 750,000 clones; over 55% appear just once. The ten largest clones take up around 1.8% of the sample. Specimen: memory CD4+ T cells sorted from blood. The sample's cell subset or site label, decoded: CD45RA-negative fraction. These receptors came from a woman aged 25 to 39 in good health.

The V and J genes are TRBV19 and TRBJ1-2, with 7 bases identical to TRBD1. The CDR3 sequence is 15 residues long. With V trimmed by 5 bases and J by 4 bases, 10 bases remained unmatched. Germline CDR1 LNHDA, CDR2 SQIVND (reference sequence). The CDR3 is CASSLSRGPVYGYTF. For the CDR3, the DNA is TGTGCCAGTAGTCTCTCGAGGGGGCCGGTCTATGGCTACACCTTC.

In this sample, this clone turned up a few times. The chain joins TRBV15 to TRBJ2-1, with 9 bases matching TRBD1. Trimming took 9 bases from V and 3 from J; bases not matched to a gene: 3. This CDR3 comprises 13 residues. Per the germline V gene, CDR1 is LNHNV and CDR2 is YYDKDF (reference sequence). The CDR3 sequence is CATSGQGYNEQFF. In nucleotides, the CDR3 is TGTGCCACTTCGGGACAGGGCTACAATGAGCAGTTCTTC.

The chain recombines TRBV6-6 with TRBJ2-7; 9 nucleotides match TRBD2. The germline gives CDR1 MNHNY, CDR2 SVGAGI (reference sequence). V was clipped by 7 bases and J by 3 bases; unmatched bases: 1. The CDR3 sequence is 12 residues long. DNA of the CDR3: TGTGCCAGCACAGCGGGGGGCTACGAGCAGTACTTC. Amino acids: CASTAGGYEQYF.

The CDR3 spells CASSPTGGTNSYEQYF. The CDR3, as DNA: TGTGCCAGCAGTCCCACGGGCGGGACCAACTCCTACGAGCAGTACTTC. The gene calls are TRBV28 and TRBJ2-7, with D possibly TRBD2 on 6 matching bases. The CDR3 is 16 residues long. Looked up from germline, CDR1 is MDHEN and CDR2 is SYDVKM. Trimming removed 5 bases at V and 0 bases at J, with 17 bases between.

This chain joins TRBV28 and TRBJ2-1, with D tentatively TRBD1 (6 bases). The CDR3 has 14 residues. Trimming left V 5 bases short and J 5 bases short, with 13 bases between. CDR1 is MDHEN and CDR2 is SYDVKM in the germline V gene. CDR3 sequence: CASSTLDSDNEQFF. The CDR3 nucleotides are TGTGCCAGCAGTACCCTGGACAGCGACAATGAGCAGTTCTTC. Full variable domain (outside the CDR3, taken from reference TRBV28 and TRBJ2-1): DVKVTQSSRYLVKRTGEKVFLECVQDMDHENMFWYRQDPGLGLRLIYFSYDVKMKEKGDIPEGYSVSREKKERFSLILESASTNQTSMYLCASSTLDSDNEQFFGPGTRLTVL.

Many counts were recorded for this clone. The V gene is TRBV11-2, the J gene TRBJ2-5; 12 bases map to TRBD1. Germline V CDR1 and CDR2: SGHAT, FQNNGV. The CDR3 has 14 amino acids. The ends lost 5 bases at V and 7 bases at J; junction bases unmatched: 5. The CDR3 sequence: CASSAGQGAGTQYF. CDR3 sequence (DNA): TGTGCCAGCAGCGCGGGACAGGGGGCGGGGACCCAGTACTTC.

The CDR3 reads CASSYKAGGTDTQYF. CDR3 coding DNA: TGTGCCAGCAGTTACAAGGCGGGGGGCACAGATACGCAGTATTTT. The chain carries TRBV6-6 and TRBJ2-3, with TRBD2 identical over 7 bases. CDR1 MNHNY and CDR2 SVGAGI come from the germline V gene (reference sequence). V lost 2 bases, J lost 1 base, and 3 bases stayed unmatched. There are 15 residues in the CDR3.

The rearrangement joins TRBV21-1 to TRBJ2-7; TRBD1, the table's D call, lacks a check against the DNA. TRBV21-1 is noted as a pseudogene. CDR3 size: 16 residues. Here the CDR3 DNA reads TGTGCCAGCAGCAAAGTAGTGGGGCAATTGCCCTACGAGCAGTACTTC. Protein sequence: CASSKVVGQLPYEQYF.

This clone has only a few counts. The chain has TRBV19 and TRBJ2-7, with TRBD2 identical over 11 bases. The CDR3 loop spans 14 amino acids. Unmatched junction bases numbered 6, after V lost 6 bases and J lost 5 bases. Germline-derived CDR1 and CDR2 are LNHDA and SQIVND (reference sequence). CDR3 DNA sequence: TGTGCCAGTAGGCCGGGACTAGCGGCCCACGAGCAGTACTTC. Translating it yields CASRPGLAAHEQYF.

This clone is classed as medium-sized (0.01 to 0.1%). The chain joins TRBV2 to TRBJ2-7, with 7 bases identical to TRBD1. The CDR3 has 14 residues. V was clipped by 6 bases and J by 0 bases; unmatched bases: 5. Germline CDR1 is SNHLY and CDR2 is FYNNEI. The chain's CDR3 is CASRAGTASYEQYF. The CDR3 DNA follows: TGTGCCAGCAGGGCCGGGACAGCCTCCTACGAGCAGTACTTC.

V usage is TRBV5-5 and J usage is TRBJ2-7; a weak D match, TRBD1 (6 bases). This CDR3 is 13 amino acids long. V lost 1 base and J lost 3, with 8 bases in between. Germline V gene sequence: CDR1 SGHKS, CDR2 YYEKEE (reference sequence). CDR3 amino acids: CASSLKTGYEQYF. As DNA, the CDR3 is TGTGCCAGCAGCTTGAAGACAGGCTACGAGCAGTACTTC.

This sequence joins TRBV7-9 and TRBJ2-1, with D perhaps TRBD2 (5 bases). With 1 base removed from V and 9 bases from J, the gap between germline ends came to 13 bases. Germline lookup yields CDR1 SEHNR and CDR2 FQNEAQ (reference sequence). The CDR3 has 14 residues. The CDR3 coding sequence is TGTGCCAGCAGCTTAGTTGCTACCGAGGGTGAGCAGTTCTTC. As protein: CASSLVATEGEQFF.

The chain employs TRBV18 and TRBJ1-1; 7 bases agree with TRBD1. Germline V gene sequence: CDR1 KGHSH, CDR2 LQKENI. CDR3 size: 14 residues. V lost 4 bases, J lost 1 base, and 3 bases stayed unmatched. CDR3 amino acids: CASSLDRENTEAFF. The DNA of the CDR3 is TGTGCCAGCTCACTTGACAGGGAGAACACTGAAGCTTTCTTT.

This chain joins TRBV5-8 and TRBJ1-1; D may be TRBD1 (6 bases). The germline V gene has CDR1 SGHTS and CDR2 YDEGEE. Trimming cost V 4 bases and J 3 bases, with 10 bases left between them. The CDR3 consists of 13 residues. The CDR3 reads CASSGQIYTEAFF. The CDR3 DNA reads TGTGCCAGCAGCGGACAGATTTACACTGAAGCTTTCTTT.

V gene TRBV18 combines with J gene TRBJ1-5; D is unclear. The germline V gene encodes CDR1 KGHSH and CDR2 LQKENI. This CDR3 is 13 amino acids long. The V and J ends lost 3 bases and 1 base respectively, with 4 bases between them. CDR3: CASSPTSNQPQHF. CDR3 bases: TGTGCCAGCTCACCTACGAGCAATCAGCCCCAGCATTTT.

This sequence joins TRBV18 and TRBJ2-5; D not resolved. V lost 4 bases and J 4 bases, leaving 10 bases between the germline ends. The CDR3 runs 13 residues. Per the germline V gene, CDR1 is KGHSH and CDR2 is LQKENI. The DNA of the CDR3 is TGTGCCAGCTCACGCGCAAGGATAGAGACCCAGTACTTC. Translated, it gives CASSRARIETQYF.

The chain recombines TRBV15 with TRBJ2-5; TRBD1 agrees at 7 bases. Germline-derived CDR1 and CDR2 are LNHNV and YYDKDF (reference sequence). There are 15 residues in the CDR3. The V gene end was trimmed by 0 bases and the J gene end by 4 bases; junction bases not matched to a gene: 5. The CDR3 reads CATSRDRGGGETQYF. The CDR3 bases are TGTGCCACCAGCAGAGACAGAGGGGGCGGAGAGACCCAGTACTTC.